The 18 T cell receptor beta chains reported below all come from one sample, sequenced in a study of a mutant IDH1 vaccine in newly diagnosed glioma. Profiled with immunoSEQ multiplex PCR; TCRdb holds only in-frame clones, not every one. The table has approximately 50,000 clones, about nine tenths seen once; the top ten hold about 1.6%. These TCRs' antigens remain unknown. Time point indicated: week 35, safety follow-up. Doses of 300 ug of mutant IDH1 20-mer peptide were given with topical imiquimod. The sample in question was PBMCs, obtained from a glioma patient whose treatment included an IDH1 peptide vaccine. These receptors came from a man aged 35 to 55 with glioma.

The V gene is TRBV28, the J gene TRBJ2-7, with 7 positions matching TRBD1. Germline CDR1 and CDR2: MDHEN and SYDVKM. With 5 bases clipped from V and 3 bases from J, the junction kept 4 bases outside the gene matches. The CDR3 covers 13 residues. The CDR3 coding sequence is TGTGCCAGCAGTCTGGGACAGAACTACGAGCAGTACTTC. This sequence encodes CASSLGQNYEQYF.

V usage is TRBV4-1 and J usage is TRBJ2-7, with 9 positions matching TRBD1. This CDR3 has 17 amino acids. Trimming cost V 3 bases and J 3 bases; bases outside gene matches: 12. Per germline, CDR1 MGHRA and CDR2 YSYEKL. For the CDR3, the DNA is TGCGCCAGCAGCCAGGTAAAGCCGGGACAGGGTAACTACGAGCAGTACTTC. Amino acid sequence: CASSQVKPGQGNYEQYF.

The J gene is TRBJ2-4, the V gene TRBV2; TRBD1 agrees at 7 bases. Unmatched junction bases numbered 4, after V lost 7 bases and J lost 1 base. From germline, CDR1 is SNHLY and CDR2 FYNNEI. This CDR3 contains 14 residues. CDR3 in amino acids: CASISGGAKNIQYF. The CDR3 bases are TGTGCCAGCATCTCAGGGGGTGCCAAAAACATTCAGTACTTC.

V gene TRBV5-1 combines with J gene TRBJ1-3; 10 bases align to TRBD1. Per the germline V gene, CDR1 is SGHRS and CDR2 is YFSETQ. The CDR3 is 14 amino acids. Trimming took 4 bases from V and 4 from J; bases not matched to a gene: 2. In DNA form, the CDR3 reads TGCGCCAGCAGCCTGGGACAGGGGGGAAACACCATATATTTT. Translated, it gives CASSLGQGGNTIYF.

The CDR3 DNA is TGTGCCAGCTCACCACCGTGGACAGGGGGCGGTAACACTGAAGCTTTCTTT. Its translation is CASSPPWTGGGNTEAFF. The J gene is TRBJ1-1, the V gene TRBV18, with 11 bases fitting TRBD1. The CDR3 has 17 amino acids. V gave up 0 bases and J gave up 2 bases; unmatched junction bases: 5. CDR1 KGHSH and CDR2 LQKENI come from the germline V gene.

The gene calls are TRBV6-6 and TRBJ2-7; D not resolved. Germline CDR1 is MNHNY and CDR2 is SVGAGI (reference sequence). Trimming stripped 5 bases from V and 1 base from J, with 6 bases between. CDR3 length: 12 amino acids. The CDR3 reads CASSQRSYEQYF. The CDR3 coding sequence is TGTGCCAGCAGTCAGCGATCCTACGAGCAGTACTTC.

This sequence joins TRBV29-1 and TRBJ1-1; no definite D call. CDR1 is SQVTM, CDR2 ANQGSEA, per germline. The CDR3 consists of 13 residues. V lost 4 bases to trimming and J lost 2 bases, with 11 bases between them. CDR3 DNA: TGCAGCGTTGCCCTCCAAGGCAACACTGAAGCTTTCTTT. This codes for CSVALQGNTEAFF. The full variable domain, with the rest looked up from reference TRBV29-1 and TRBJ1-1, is SAVISQKPSRDICQRGTSLTIQCQVDSQVTMMFWYRQQPGQSLTLIATANQGSEATYESGFVIDKFPISRPNLTFSTLTVSNMSPEDSSIYLCSVALQGNTEAFFGQGTRLTVV.

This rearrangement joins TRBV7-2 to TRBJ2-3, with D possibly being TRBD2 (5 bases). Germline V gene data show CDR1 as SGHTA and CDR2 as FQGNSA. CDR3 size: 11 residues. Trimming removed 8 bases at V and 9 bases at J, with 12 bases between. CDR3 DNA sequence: TGTGCCAGCGGGCCTAGGGAGACGCAGTATTTT. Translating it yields CASGPRETQYF.

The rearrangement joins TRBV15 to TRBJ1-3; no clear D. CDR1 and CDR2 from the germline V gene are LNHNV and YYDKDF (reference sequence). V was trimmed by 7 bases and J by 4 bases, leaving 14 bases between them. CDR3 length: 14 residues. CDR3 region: CATTLYGLGNTIYF. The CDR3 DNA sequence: TGTGCCACCACCTTGTACGGACTGGGAAACACCATATATTTT.

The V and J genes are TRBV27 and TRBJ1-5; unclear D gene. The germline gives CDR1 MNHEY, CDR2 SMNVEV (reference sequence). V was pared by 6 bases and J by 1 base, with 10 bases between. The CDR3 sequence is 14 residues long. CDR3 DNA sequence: TGTGCCAGCAGCCGCGGACCGAGCAATCAGCCCCAGCATTTT. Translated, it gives CASSRGPSNQPQHF.

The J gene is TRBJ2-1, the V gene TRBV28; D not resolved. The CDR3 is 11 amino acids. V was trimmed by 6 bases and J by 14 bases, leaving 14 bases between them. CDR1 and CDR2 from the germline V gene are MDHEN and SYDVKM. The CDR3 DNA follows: TGTGCCAGCAGCCTCCGAGGAGTTGAGTTCTTC. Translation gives CASSLRGVEFF. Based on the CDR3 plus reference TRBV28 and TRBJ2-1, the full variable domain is DVKVTQSSRYLVKRTGEKVFLECVQDMDHENMFWYRQDPGLGLRLIYFSYDVKMKEKGDIPEGYSVSREKKERFSLILESASTNQTSMYLCASSLRGVEFFGPGTRLTVL.

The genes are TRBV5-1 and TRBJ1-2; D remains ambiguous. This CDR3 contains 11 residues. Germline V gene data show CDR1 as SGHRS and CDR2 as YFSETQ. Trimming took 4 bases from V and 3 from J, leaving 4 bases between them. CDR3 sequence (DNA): TGCGCCAGCAGCCCCGACTATGGCTACACCTTC. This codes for CASSPDYGYTF.

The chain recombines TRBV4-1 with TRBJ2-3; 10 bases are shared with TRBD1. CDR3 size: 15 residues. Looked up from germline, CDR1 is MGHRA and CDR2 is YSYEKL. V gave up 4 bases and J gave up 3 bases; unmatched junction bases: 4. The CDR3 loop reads CASSLRDRGTDTQYF. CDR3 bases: TGCGCCAGCAGCCTCCGGGACAGGGGAACAGATACGCAGTATTTT.

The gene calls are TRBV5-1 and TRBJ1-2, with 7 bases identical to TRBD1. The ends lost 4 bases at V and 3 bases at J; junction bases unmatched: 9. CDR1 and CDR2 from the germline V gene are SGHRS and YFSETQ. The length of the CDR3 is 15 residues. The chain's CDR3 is CASSVATGSYYGYTF. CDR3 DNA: TGCGCCAGCAGCGTGGCGACAGGGTCTTACTATGGCTACACCTTC.

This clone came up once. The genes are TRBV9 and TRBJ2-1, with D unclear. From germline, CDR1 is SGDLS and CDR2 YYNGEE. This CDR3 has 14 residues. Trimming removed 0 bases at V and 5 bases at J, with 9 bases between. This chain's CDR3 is CASSVAAKNNEQFF. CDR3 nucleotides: TGTGCCAGCAGCGTAGCCGCGAAAAACAATGAGCAGTTCTTC.

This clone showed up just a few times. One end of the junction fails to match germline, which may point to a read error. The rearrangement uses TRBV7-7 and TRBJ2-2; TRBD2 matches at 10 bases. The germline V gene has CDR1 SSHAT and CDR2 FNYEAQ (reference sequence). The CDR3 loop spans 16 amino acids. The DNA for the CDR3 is TGTGCTAGCAGCTCCGTAAGCGGGAGGGGTACCGGGGAGCTGTTTTTT. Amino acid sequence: CASSSVSGRGTGELFF.

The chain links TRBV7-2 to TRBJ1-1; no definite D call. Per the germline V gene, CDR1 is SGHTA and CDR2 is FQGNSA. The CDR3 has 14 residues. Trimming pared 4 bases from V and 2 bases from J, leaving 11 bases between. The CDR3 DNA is TGTGCCAGCAGCTCTTGGGGTGGTAACACTGAAGCTTTCTTT. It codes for CASSSWGGNTEAFF.

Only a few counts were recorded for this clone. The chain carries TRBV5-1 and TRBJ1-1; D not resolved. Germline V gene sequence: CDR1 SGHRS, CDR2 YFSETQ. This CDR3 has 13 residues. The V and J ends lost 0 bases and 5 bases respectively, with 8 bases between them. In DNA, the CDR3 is TGCGCCAGCAGCTTGGAGGGCCGGACTGAAGCTTTCTTT. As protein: CASSLEGRTEAFF.